In this sample, the clone carrying this TCR beta chain turned up many times. This specimen belongs to a study of blood T cells in healthy people across ages. Every donor contributed around 10 milliliters of peripheral blood by blood draw. Primers used in a second PCR of roughly 7 to 12 cycles were a sample-barcoded 5' primer and a J-beta primer mix. TCRdb fed the 5' RACE reads into MiXCR, producing one record per CDR3 protein. The sample carries about 930,000 distinct CDR3 sequences, around 29% recorded once. This sample was shared with a second study, whose subject was T cells of mothers and their children.

This TCR came from a woman in her 40s in good health. Sequencing was performed on blood.

CDR3 coding DNA: TGTGCCAGCAGTCTACAGTCGACAGGGGGGAAACCCCTCCACTTT. Amino acids: CASSLQSTGGKPLHF. V and J are TRBV28 and TRBJ1-6; 9 positions match TRBD1. The CDR3 has 15 residues. The junction had 11 bases not matched to a gene; V was cut back by 5 bases and J by 12 bases. Germline-derived CDR1 and CDR2 are MDHEN and SYDVKM.